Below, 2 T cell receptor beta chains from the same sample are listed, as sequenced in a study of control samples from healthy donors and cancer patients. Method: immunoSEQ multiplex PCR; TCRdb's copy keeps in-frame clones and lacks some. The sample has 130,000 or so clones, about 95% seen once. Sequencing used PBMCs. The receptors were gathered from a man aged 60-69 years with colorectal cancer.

CDR3 coding DNA: TGCGCCAGCAGCTTGGAGGGTCAGGGTGGAAGGAATGAGCAGTTCTTC. Protein product: CASSLEGQGGRNEQFF. V gene TRBV5-1 combines with J gene TRBJ2-1, with D possibly TRBD1 on 5 matching bases. The CDR3 sequence is 16 residues long. Germline V lookup: CDR1 SGHRS, CDR2 YFSETQ. Trimming left V 0 bases short and J 7 bases short, with 17 bases between.

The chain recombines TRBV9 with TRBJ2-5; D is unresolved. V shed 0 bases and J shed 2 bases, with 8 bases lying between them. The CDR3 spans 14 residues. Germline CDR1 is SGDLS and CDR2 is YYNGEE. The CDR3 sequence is CASSVVTDQETQYF. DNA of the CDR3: TGTGCCAGCAGCGTAGTAACAGATCAAGAGACCCAGTACTTC.